Sequencing of this TCR beta chain was carried out in a study of T cell repertoires in cytomegalovirus infection. Study at large: Both CMV infection and a matching HLA type were indicated by public TCR beta signatures.

V was pared by 5 bases and J by 6 bases, with 19 bases between. Germline V gene data show CDR1 as SGHVS and CDR2 as FQNEAQ. CDR3 size: 15 residues. Findings and caveats of the study: The response measured ex vivo was dominated by TCR beta clonotypes (HLA-C-restricted and CMV-specific).

This clonotype was seen at least ten times. Its target is unknown. TCRdb re-analysed the reads in MiXCR, keeping a single row per CDR3 protein. The data contain 680,000 or so distinct CDR3 sequences, roughly a third of them singletons. The sequencing sample was made of PBMCs. This chain uses TRBV7-8 with TRBJ1-2; D perhaps matches TRBD1 (6 bases). The clonotype originates from a human donor in good health (CMV status not recorded). Some clones in this sample may be carry-over from other donors' samples. CDR3 residues: CASSNLQGLGHGYTF. The DNA of the CDR3 is TGTGCCAGCAGCAACTTACAGGGTCTGGGACATGGCTACACCTTC.